Presented here are 15 T cell receptor beta chains from one specimen sequenced in a study of control samples from healthy donors and cancer patients. Generated by immunoSEQ multiplex PCR, the TCRdb table keeps only in-frame clones and is missing some. The sample lists 110,000 or so clones, roughly 90% seen once, with approximately 16% in the top ten. The specimen was blood. The receptors derive from a woman in her 50s in good health.

This chain connects TRBV7-8 to TRBJ1-1; tentative D call: TRBD1 (5 bases). Per germline, CDR1 SGHVS and CDR2 FQNEAQ. This CDR3 contains 15 residues. Trimming shortened V by 1 base and J by 5 bases, and 14 bases separated the two germline ends. The CDR3 coding sequence is TGTGCCAGCAGCTTAGTATCGCAGGGAGGGACTGAAGCTTTCTTT. It specifies CASSLVSQGGTEAFF.

In its sample, this clone was seen a few times. The rearrangement joins TRBV10-1 to TRBJ2-7, with D possibly called TRBD1 or TRBD2 (5 bases each). The CDR3 has 15 residues. Trimming stripped 6 bases from V and 5 bases from J, with 20 bases between. Per the germline V gene, CDR1 is WNHNN and CDR2 is SYGVQD (reference sequence). The CDR3 sequence: CASSDGTGSGDEQYF. The CDR3 coding sequence is TGCGCCAGCAGCGACGGGACCGGATCTGGCGACGAGCAGTACTTC.

This rearrangement joins TRBV10-3 to TRBJ2-2, with TRBD2 matching 7 bases. V was clipped by 4 bases and J by 4 bases; unmatched bases: 0. Germline-derived CDR1 and CDR2 are ENHRY and SYGVKD. This CDR3 spans 13 amino acids. In DNA form, the CDR3 reads TGTGCCATCAGTGGGGGGGGCACCGGGGAGCTGTTTTTT. It codes for CAISGGGTGELFF.

The chain employs TRBV19 and TRBJ1-5; TRBD1 might be the D (6 bases). The CDR3 runs to 15 residues. Between the trimmed V and J ends, which lost 3 bases and 7 bases, there was a span of 16 bases. Germline V CDR1 and CDR2: LNHDA, SQIVND (reference sequence). The CDR3 protein is CASSILGASGQPQHF. The DNA of the CDR3 is TGTGCCAGTAGTATTCTGGGGGCGTCGGGCCAGCCCCAGCATTTT.

The chain links TRBV9 to TRBJ2-7; 8 bases are a match to TRBD1. J gave up 4 bases and V 0 bases, and 3 bases lay outside the gene matches. This CDR3 comprises 14 residues. The V gene's germline CDR1 is SGDLS and CDR2 YYNGEE. The CDR3 bases are TGTGCCAGCAGCGTAGGACAGGGGCCATACGAGCAGTACTTC. Translating it yields CASSVGQGPYEQYF. Based on the CDR3 plus reference TRBV9 and TRBJ2-7, the full variable domain is DSGVTQTPKHLITATGQRVTLRCSPRSGDLSVYWYQQSLDQGLQFLIQYYNGEERAKGNILERFSAQQFPDLHSELNLSSLELGDSALYFCASSVGQGPYEQYFGPGTRLTVT.

The chain has TRBV27 and TRBJ2-1; 9 bases map to TRBD2. Germline values: CDR1 MNHEY, CDR2 SMNVEV (reference sequence). This CDR3 comprises 16 residues. Trimming removed 6 bases from V and 8 bases from J; junction bases left unmatched: 14. CDR3 protein: CASSPFLAGDLDEQFF. The CDR3 DNA sequence: TGTGCCAGCAGCCCTTTTTTAGCGGGAGATCTCGATGAGCAGTTCTTC.

This clone showed up just a few times. The genes are TRBV19 and TRBJ1-2, with D hard to call. V was shortened by 7 bases and J by 8 bases, with 14 bases between the two germline ends. The CDR3 covers 12 residues. Germline V gene sequence: CDR1 LNHDA, CDR2 SQIVND (reference sequence). CDR3 protein: CASTDPPDGYTF. CDR3 nucleotide sequence: TGTGCCAGTACAGATCCCCCTGACGGCTACACCTTC.

This clone was recorded only once. V and J are TRBV4-1 and TRBJ2-1; 7 bases line up with TRBD1. CDR3 size: 17 residues. Looked up from germline, CDR1 is MGHRA and CDR2 is YSYEKL. The V segment lost 4 bases and the J segment 2 bases; nucleotides outside the gene matches: 11. CDR3 loop: CASSPNPLGQTYNEQFF. The CDR3 DNA follows: TGCGCCAGCAGCCCGAATCCCCTGGGACAGACCTACAATGAGCAGTTCTTC.

The V and J genes are TRBV11-3 and TRBJ2-3; unclear D gene. Trimming took off 5 bases at V and 3 bases at J, with 15 bases between the two ends. Germline CDR1 is SGHNT and CDR2 is YENEEA. The CDR3 runs to 15 residues. The CDR3 nucleotides are TGTGCCAGCAGCCGGACGGTAATGGGGACAGATACGCAGTATTTT. This sequence encodes CASSRTVMGTDTQYF.

The rearrangement uses TRBV6-6 and TRBJ2-7; D may be TRBD1 or TRBD2 (5 bases each). Germline CDR1 reads MNHNY; CDR2 reads SVGAGI (reference sequence). The CDR3 is 15 residues long. The V and J ends lost 5 bases and 3 bases respectively, with 17 bases between them. The CDR3 DNA reads as TGTGCCAGCAGTACCCGGGGACGGACGAACTACGAGCAGTACTTC. Protein: CASSTRGRTNYEQYF.

This chain connects TRBV7-6 to TRBJ2-5, with D unresolved. The CDR3 runs to 11 residues. Germline CDR1 SGHVS, CDR2 FNYEAQ. Trimming pared 5 bases from V and 5 bases from J, leaving 6 bases between. CDR3: CASSQLETQYF. The CDR3 DNA reads TGTGCCAGCAGCCAACTTGAGACCCAGTACTTC. The full variable domain, in which reference TRBV7-6 and TRBJ2-5 provide the parts outside the CDR3, is GAGVSQSPRYKVTKRGQDVALRCDPISGHVSLYWYRQALGQGPEFLTYFNYEAQQDKSGLPNDRFSAERPEGSISTLTIQRTEQRDSAMYRCASSQLETQYFGPGTRLLVL.

The sample holds a few counts of this clone. The chain has TRBV4-1 and TRBJ1-6; D is unclear. CDR3 length equals 13 residues. The V gene lost 4 bases and the J gene lost 10 bases, with 11 bases spanning the gap. Germline values: CDR1 MGHRA, CDR2 YSYEKL. The CDR3 loop reads CASSPRPGSPLHF. CDR3 coding DNA: TGCGCCAGCAGCCCCAGACCGGGCTCACCCCTCCACTTT.

The rearrangement uses TRBV18 and TRBJ2-1, with D perhaps TRBD2 (6 bases). The germline V gene has CDR1 KGHSH and CDR2 LQKENI. The CDR3 spans 12 residues. V was shortened by 2 bases and J by 9 bases, with 8 bases between the two germline ends. CDR3 loop: CASSPTSREQFF. CDR3 DNA: TGTGCCAGCTCACCAACTAGCCGTGAGCAGTTCTTC.

The J gene is TRBJ2-5, the V gene TRBV7-9; 7 nucleotides agree with TRBD1. V shed 5 bases and J 2 bases; nucleotides not matched to a gene: 8. The germline CDR1 and CDR2 sequences are SEHNR and FQNEAQ (reference sequence). This CDR3 has 15 amino acids. This chain's CDR3 is CASSNTGAFQETQYF. The CDR3 DNA sequence: TGTGCCAGCAGCAACACAGGGGCTTTTCAAGAGACCCAGTACTTC. The full variable domain, rest sourced from reference TRBV7-9 and TRBJ2-5, is DTGVSQNPRHKITKRGQNVTFRCDPISEHNRLYWYRQTLGQGPEFLTYFQNEAQLEKSRLLSDRFSAERPKGSFSTLEIQRTEQGDSAMYLCASSNTGAFQETQYFGPGTRLLVL.

The V gene is TRBV10-1, the J gene TRBJ2-7, with D possibly being TRBD2 (5 bases). This CDR3 is 14 amino acids long. Trimming took 3 bases from V and 5 from J, leaving 14 bases between them. The V gene's germline CDR1 is WNHNN and CDR2 SYGVQD (reference sequence). In nucleotides, the CDR3 is TGCGCCAGCAGTGAAAATCTAGCCCTGGACGAGCAGTACTTC. Translated, it gives CASSENLALDEQYF.